The clone carrying this T cell receptor (beta chain) was seen only a few times. Its target is not known. A single heparinised blood sample, averaging roughly 100 mL, was obtained per donor. Stem cell-like memory, regulatory, central memory and naive CD4+ cells were sorted via CD45RO/CCR7/CD25/CD127/CD95/CD27. Sorted populations all had greater than 95% purity. Every isolated RNA sample was fully reverse transcribed, so sequencing captured expressed TCRB transcripts. Sequenced by immunoSEQ multiplex PCR; TCRdb stores in-frame clones only, minus some. The sample holds some 190,000 clones; 7.8% are singletons and the top ten take 0.94%. This sample is part of a study of beta chain features in type 1 diabetes. Study-wide points: Patients with Type 1 diabetes showed moderately but significantly shorter TCRB CDR3s in all four CD4+ subsets. The naive, central memory and Treg TCRB repertoires looked more alike in patients than they did in healthy donors.

Germline V lookup: CDR1 MNHEY, CDR2 SMNVEV (reference sequence). The CDR3 covers 16 residues. The V gene end was trimmed by 5 bases and the J gene end by 8 bases; junction bases not matched to a gene: 8. Sequenced: central memory CD4+ T cells from blood. The gene calls are TRBV27 and TRBJ2-1; 14 nucleotides align to TRBD2. This clonotype was sampled from a woman in her thirties or forties with type 1 diabetes. This CDR3 reads CASSGGTSGRSDEQFF. The DNA for the CDR3 is TGTGCCAGCAGTGGGGGGACTAGCGGGAGAAGCGATGAGCAGTTCTTC.